This is a list of T cell receptor beta chains from one sample in a study of blood T cell repertoires in COVID-19. Only in-frame clones appear in the TCRdb table, and some are missing; sequencing was by immunoSEQ multiplex PCR. Of more than 90,000 clones in the sample, 75% to 90% are singletons; the top ten hold approximately 7.9%. The specimen was peripheral blood. These receptors all stem from a man between 65 and 79 years old with acute or convalescent COVID-19. Each CDR3 is given with its conserved first and last residue. D genes are given only for firm matches. The size entry is marked missing in some rows and otherwise reads once, few, many or a size class.

D gene	clone size	V gene	J gene	CDR3 protein	CDR3 DNA
TRBD1	NA	TRBV6-5	TRBJ1-2	CASSYSLGQGDGYTF	TGTGCCAGCAGTTACTCGCTTGGACAGGGGGACGGCTACACCTTC
TRBD2	NA	TRBV28	TRBJ2-1	CASWAGGLYNEQFF	TGTGCCAGTTGGGCGGGGGGGCTCTACAATGAGCAGTTCTTC
NA	NA	TRBV29-1	TRBJ1-2	CSVPPGGGSYGYTF	TGCAGCGTACCCCCCGGGGGGGGTTCCTATGGCTACACCTTC
NA	NA	TRBV18	TRBJ2-1	CASSPKPSRGLDQNEQFF	TGTGCCAGCTCACCAAAGCCCTCTCGAGGACTCGACCAAAATGAGCAGTTCTTC
NA	NA	TRBV28	TRBJ1-1	CASRGNRATEAFF	TGTGCCAGCAGGGGAAACAGGGCCACTGAAGCTTTCTTT
NA	once	TRBV28	TRBJ1-1	CASSRPNLGDTEAFF	TGTGCCAGCAGCCGACCGAACCTAGGAGACACTGAAGCTTTCTTT
TRBD2	NA	TRBV14	TRBJ2-1	CASSRGGLGFNEQFF	TGTGCCAGCAGCCGGGGGGGGTTAGGGTTCAATGAGCAGTTCTTC
NA	NA	TRBV18	TRBJ1-1	CASSPERDTEAFF	TGTGCCAGCTCACCAGAGCGGGACACTGAAGCTTTCTTT
NA	NA	TRBV10-3	TRBJ2-3	CAISETGRGGSIHTQYF	TGTGCCATCAGTGAGACCGGGAGAGGGGGCTCAATACATACGCAGTATTTT
NA	NA	TRBV7-2	TRBJ2-2	CASSSPNTGELFF	TGTGCCAGCAGCTCCCCTAACACCGGGGAGCTGTTTTTT
NA	NA	TRBV7-8	TRBJ2-1	CASSLIFVGGEQFF	TGTGCCAGCAGCTTAATTTTTGTGGGAGGTGAGCAGTTCTTC
NA	NA	TRBV5-1	TRBJ1-1	CASSFDLNTEAFF	TGCGCCAGCAGCTTTGACTTGAACACTGAAGCTTTCTTT
TRBD2	few	TRBV7-3	TRBJ2-1	CASSLVAAGGLRNEQFF	TGTGCCAGCAGCTTAGTGGCAGCGGGGGGTTTACGAAATGAGCAGTTCTTC
TRBD1	NA	TRBV28	TRBJ1-2	CASSFPPGTGGGYTF	TGTGCCAGCAGTTTCCCCCCCGGGACAGGAGGAGGCTACACCTTC
NA	NA	TRBV5-6	TRBJ1-2	CASNRGQAPFYGYTF	TGTGCCAGCAATCGTGGGCAGGCGCCCTTCTATGGCTACACCTTC
NA	NA	TRBV6-1	TRBJ1-5	CASSERQVGNQPQHF	TGTGCCAGCAGTGAACGGCAGGTTGGGAATCAGCCCCAGCATTTT
TRBD1	NA	TRBV2	TRBJ2-2	CASSLGTGPNTGELFF	TGTGCCAGCAGCCTCGGGACAGGCCCAAACACCGGGGAGCTGTTTTTT
NA	NA	TRBV7-9	TRBJ2-6	CASSSMTPGTGANVLTF	TGTGCCAGCAGCTCCATGACTCCAGGGACTGGGGCCAACGTCCTGACTTTC
NA	NA	TRBV9	TRBJ1-1	CASSVGGMNTEAFF	TGTGCCAGCAGCGTAGGAGGGATGAACACTGAAGCTTTCTTT
NA	NA	TRBV3-1/TRBV3-2	TRBJ1-1	CASSPLGGGTEAFF	TGTGCCAGCAGCCCCCTAGGGGGTGGTACTGAAGCTTTCTTT
NA	NA	TRBV6-5	TRBJ1-1	CASSYPGTLEAFF	TGTGCCAGCAGTTACCCAGGTACCCTTGAAGCTTTCTTT
NA	NA	TRBV12-1	TRBJ2-2	CASSFEAGDKASNTGELFF	TGTGCCAGCAGCTTTGAGGCAGGGGACAAAGCCTCCAACACCGGGGAGCTGTTTTTT
TRBD1	NA	TRBV19	TRBJ1-1	CASSMRTGLDFF	TGTGCCAGTAGTATGAGGACAGGACTGGATTTCTTT
NA	NA	TRBV6-1	TRBJ2-2	CASSGKSGTNTGELFF	TGTGCCAGCAGTGGTAAATCCGGGACGAACACCGGGGAGCTGTTTTTT
NA	NA	TRBV24-1	TRBJ1-5	CATSDFPGQPQHF	TGTGCCACCAGTGATTTTCCGGGTCAGCCCCAGCATTTT
NA	NA	TRBV5-1	TRBJ1-4	CAGSGRGGNEKLFF	TGCGCCGGCAGCGGACGTGGAGGTAATGAAAAACTGTTTTTT
NA	NA	TRBV28	TRBJ1-4	CASKGDEKLFF	TGTGCCAGCAAGGGGGATGAAAAACTGTTTTTT
NA	NA	TRBV7-3	TRBJ2-7	CASSKQGNYEQYF	TGTGCCAGCAGCAAACAGGGTAACTACGAGCAGTACTTC
NA	NA	TRBV7-8	TRBJ1-6	CASSISRDNSPLHF	TGTGCCAGCAGCATCTCCAGGGATAATTCACCCCTCCACTTT
TRBD1	NA	TRBV11-2	TRBJ2-7	CASSQLTGVYEQYF	TGTGCCAGCAGCCAATTGACAGGGGTCTACGAGCAGTACTTC
TRBD1	NA	TRBV19	TRBJ2-1	CASSDTGGTGCEQFF	TGTGCCAGTAGCGATACAGGGGGCACGGGGTGTGAGCAGTTCTTC
TRBD1	NA	TRBV10-3	TRBJ1-4	CAISTEGAREKLFF	TGTGCCATCAGTACGGAGGGGGCGCGAGAAAAACTGTTTTTT
TRBD2	NA	TRBV6-6	TRBJ2-2	CASGGAGDTGELFF	TGTGCCAGCGGAGGGGCGGGAGACACCGGGGAGCTGTTTTTT
NA	few	TRBV12-3/TRBV12-4	TRBJ1-3	CASGIQNTIYF	TGTGCCAGCGGCATACAGAACACCATATATTTT
TRBD1	NA	TRBV9	TRBJ1-2	CASSLATGTGYGYTF	TGTGCCAGCAGCTTAGCTACCGGGACAGGGTATGGCTACACCTTC
TRBD2	NA	TRBV6-5	TRBJ2-3	CASSYGRGGPADTQYF	TGTGCCAGCAGTTACGGGCGGGGGGGCCCCGCAGATACGCAGTATTTT
NA	NA	TRBV2	TRBJ2-1	CASSAELSSYNEQFF	TGTGCCAGCAGTGCTGAGTTGAGCTCCTACAATGAGCAGTTCTTC
TRBD2	NA	TRBV7-3	TRBJ2-7	CASSPTSGKGIEQYF	TGTGCCAGCAGCCCGACTAGCGGTAAAGGTATCGAGCAGTACTTC
NA	NA	TRBV24-1	TRBJ2-7	CATSRGNSYEQYF	TGTGCCACCTCCAGAGGCAACTCCTACGAGCAGTACTTC
TRBD2	once	TRBV9	TRBJ2-3	CASSPLAVSTDTQYF	TGTGCCAGCAGCCCCCTAGCGGTTTCCACAGATACGCAGTATTTT
NA	few	TRBV2	TRBJ1-2	CASSTRGSVNGYTF	TGTGCCAGCAGCACCAGGGGTTCTGTGAATGGCTACACCTTC
TRBD1	NA	TRBV5-1	TRBJ2-7	CASSGTGGAAGGPYEQYF	TGCGCCAGCAGCGGGACAGGGGGCGCCGCGGGAGGGCCATACGAGCAGTACTTC
TRBD1	NA	TRBV3-1/TRBV3-2	TRBJ2-3	CASSLRRDRPDTQYF	TGTGCCAGCAGCCTACGTCGGGACAGACCAGATACGCAGTATTTT
NA	once	TRBV15	TRBJ1-4	CATSREPGGGIFATNEKLFF	TGTGCCACCAGCAGAGAACCCGGGGGTGGGATCTTTGCAACTAATGAAAAACTGTTTTTT
TRBD1	NA	TRBV7-9	TRBJ1-4	CASSLAGTGNEKLFF	TGTGCCAGCAGCTTAGCTGGGACAGGTAATGAAAAACTGTTTTTT
TRBD1	NA	TRBV14	TRBJ1-5	CASSPSGQGNQPQHF	TGTGCCAGCAGCCCCTCGGGACAGGGAAATCAGCCCCAGCATTTT
TRBD1	NA	TRBV5-1	TRBJ1-1	CASSPEQGRVAEAFF	TGCGCCAGCAGCCCAGAACAGGGGCGGGTTGCTGAAGCTTTCTTT